These 31 T cell receptor beta chains were all obtained from the same sample, sequenced in a study of OX40 agonist ivuxolimab in advanced cancers. Generated by immunoSEQ multiplex PCR, the TCRdb table keeps only in-frame clones and is missing some. Counted here are roughly 56,000 clones, around 91% occurring once; the ten biggest clones make up 18%. The sequencing used CD4+ or CD8+ T cells sorted from blood, collected in a trial of the OX40 agonist ivuxolimab. The receptors stem from an adult with an advanced solid tumor such as melanoma, head and neck, liver or kidney cancer.

In its sample, this clone is medium-sized. The rearrangement joins TRBV9 to TRBJ2-2; D possibly corresponds to TRBD2 (5 bases). Germline V gene sequence: CDR1 SGDLS, CDR2 YYNGEE. This CDR3 is built from 13 residues. V was shortened by 0 bases and J by 7 bases, with 7 bases between the two germline ends. CDR3 region: CASSVGGDGELFF. CDR3 nucleotide sequence: TGTGCCAGCAGCGTAGGGGGAGACGGGGAGCTGTTTTTT. The whole variable domain, remainder taken from reference TRBV9 and TRBJ2-2, is DSGVTQTPKHLITATGQRVTLRCSPRSGDLSVYWYQQSLDQGLQFLIQYYNGEERAKGNILERFSAQQFPDLHSELNLSSLELGDSALYFCASSVGGDGELFFGEGSRLTVL.

This clone was picked up one time. The V and J genes are TRBV27 and TRBJ2-2; D is perhaps TRBD2 (6 bases). The CDR3 has 13 amino acids. The germline V and J ends were trimmed by 0 bases and 9 bases, with 8 bases remaining between them. CDR1 MNHEY and CDR2 SMNVEV come from the germline V gene (reference sequence). The CDR3 sequence is CASSLSGLRELFF. CDR3 DNA sequence: TGTGCCAGCAGTTTATCGGGACTCCGGGAGCTGTTTTTT.

The chain is built from TRBV4-3 and TRBJ2-5, with a tentative D call TRBD1 (7 bases). Germline-derived CDR1 and CDR2 are LGHNA and YSLEER. There are 15 residues in the CDR3. Trimming stripped 0 bases from V and 3 bases from J, with 11 bases between. In nucleotides, the CDR3 is TGCGCCAGCAGCCAAGACGGCAGGGGGGAAGAGACCCAGTACTTC. Translation: CASSQDGRGEETQYF.

The chain has TRBV19 and TRBJ2-7; TRBD1 aligns across 9 bases. V was clipped by 3 bases and J by 3 bases; unmatched bases: 6. CDR1 is LNHDA, CDR2 SQIVND, per germline (reference sequence). The CDR3 is made up of 15 amino acids. Here the CDR3 DNA reads TGTGCCAGTAGTATTGGGGGACAGGGATACTACGAGCAGTACTTC. It yields the protein CASSIGGQGYYEQYF.

The J gene is TRBJ1-5, the V gene TRBV5-5, with unresolved D. The V gene's germline CDR1 is SGHKS and CDR2 YYEKEE (reference sequence). V shed 1 base and J shed 6 bases, with 8 bases lying between them. The CDR3 sequence is 13 residues long. The DNA of the CDR3 is TGTGCCAGCAGCTTGCGAGGTCTTCAGCCCCAGCATTTT. This encodes CASSLRGLQPQHF.

The V and J genes are TRBV19 and TRBJ2-5; unclear D gene. The CDR3 runs 13 residues. The germline V and J ends were trimmed by 5 bases and 12 bases, with 19 bases remaining between them. In germline, CDR1 is LNHDA, CDR2 SQIVND (reference sequence). The DNA for the CDR3 is TGTGCCAGTAGTCCTTTGATCGGACCCCCTGAGTACTTC. It yields the protein CASSPLIGPPEYF.

V gene TRBV11-2 combines with J gene TRBJ2-1; 11 nucleotides line up with TRBD2. The CDR3 sequence is 16 residues long. Germline-derived CDR1 and CDR2 are SGHAT and FQNNGV. With 5 bases clipped from V and 2 bases from J, the junction kept 5 bases outside the gene matches. The CDR3 is CASSPPGLAAYNEQFF. As DNA, the CDR3 is TGTGCCAGCAGCCCGCCGGGACTAGCGGCCTACAATGAGCAGTTCTTC. The full variable domain, completed using reference TRBV11-2 and TRBJ2-1, is EAGVAQSPRYKIIEKRQSVAFWCNPISGHATLYWYQQILGQGPKLLIQFQNNGVVDDSQLPKDRFSAERLKGVDSTLKIQPAKLEDSAVYLCASSPPGLAAYNEQFFGPGTRLTVL.

The rearrangement uses TRBV19 and TRBJ2-3; TRBD2 might be the D (6 bases). CDR1 LNHDA and CDR2 SQIVND come from the germline V gene (reference sequence). This CDR3 contains 17 residues. With 0 bases removed from V and 5 bases from J, the gap between germline ends came to 18 bases. CDR3 sequence reads: CASSIDGKLASQDTQYF. The CDR3 nucleotides are TGTGCCAGTAGTATAGATGGGAAGCTAGCGTCGCAAGATACGCAGTATTTT.

The V and J genes are TRBV6-1 and TRBJ2-1; 7 bases are shared with TRBD1. Unmatched junction bases numbered 3, after V lost 5 bases and J lost 5 bases. The CDR3 totals 13 residues. The germline gives CDR1 MNHNS, CDR2 SASEGT. CDR3 residues: CASSWDSNNEQFF. The CDR3 DNA is TGTGCCAGCAGTTGGGACAGCAACAATGAGCAGTTCTTC.

The V and J genes are TRBV11-2 and TRBJ2-3; 11 bases agree with TRBD2. From germline, CDR1 is SGHAT and CDR2 FQNNGV. After removal of 5 bases from V and 4 bases from J, the junction contained 8 bases not matched to a gene. The length of the CDR3 is 16 residues. The CDR3 reads CASSRYTSGSPDTQYF. DNA of the CDR3: TGTGCCAGCAGCCGCTATACTAGCGGGAGTCCAGATACGCAGTATTTT.

This chain joins TRBV28 and TRBJ1-1; D perhaps matches TRBD1 (5 bases). The germline CDR1 and CDR2 sequences are MDHEN and SYDVKM. V lost 1 base and J lost 6, with 15 bases in between. CDR3 length equals 15 residues. The CDR3 nucleotides read TGTGCCAGCAGTTTATTCGAGGGACGGAGCTCTGAAGCTTTCTTT. The encoded protein is CASSLFEGRSSEAFF.

This clone was detected once. In nucleotides, the CDR3 is TGCGCCAGCACCCCCAACCATACCTATGGCTACACCTTC. Residues: CASTPNHTYGYTF. J is TRBJ1-2 and V is TRBV10-2, with unresolved D. This CDR3 spans 13 amino acids. The V gene lost 7 bases and the J gene lost 4 bases, with 13 bases spanning the gap. Germline loops: CDR1 WSHSY, CDR2 SAAADI.

V gene TRBV5-4 combines with J gene TRBJ2-3; possible D gene TRBD2, 6 bases. The CDR3 totals 15 residues. CDR1 and CDR2 (germline): SGHNT, YYREEE (reference sequence). The germline V and J ends were trimmed by 1 base and 1 base, with 10 bases remaining between them. CDR3 bases: TGTGCCAGCAGCTTGTTACTAGCAGGCACAGATACGCAGTATTTT. Translated, it gives CASSLLLAGTDTQYF.

The rearrangement links TRBV5-1 to TRBJ2-5, with D hard to call. CDR1 and CDR2 from the germline V gene are SGHRS and YFSETQ. Trimming took 1 base from V and 5 from J, leaving 9 bases between them. The CDR3 covers 13 residues. CDR3 in amino acids: CASSLRAGETQYF. In nucleotides, the CDR3 is TGCGCCAGCAGCTTGAGGGCTGGGGAGACCCAGTACTTC.

The chain links TRBV7-9 to TRBJ1-1; 10 bases agree with TRBD1. The CDR3 spans 15 residues. The J segment lost 5 bases and the V segment lost 4 bases, leaving 7 bases of the junction unmatched. Germline CDR1 is SEHNR and CDR2 is FQNEAQ (reference sequence). CDR3 loop: CASSSVDRGLTEAFF. CDR3 DNA: TGTGCCAGCAGCTCGGTCGACAGGGGGCTAACTGAAGCTTTCTTT.

The rearrangement joins TRBV4-3 to TRBJ2-5; weak D call: TRBD1 (6 bases). This CDR3 contains 19 residues. V lost 0 bases to trimming and J lost 2 bases, with 22 bases between them. Germline assignment: CDR1 LGHNA and CDR2 YSLEER. The CDR3 spells CASSQEIAGFRGTQETQYF. CDR3 nucleotides: TGCGCCAGCAGCCAAGAAATAGCTGGGTTCAGGGGAACTCAAGAGACCCAGTACTTC.

The chain carries TRBV12-5 and TRBJ1-1; no definite D call. Trimming cost V 3 bases and J 1 base, with 18 bases left between them. Per germline, CDR1 LGHNT and CDR2 FRNRAP. This CDR3 comprises 17 residues. The CDR3: CASGFPPSETANTEAFF. CDR3 in DNA: TGTGCTAGTGGTTTCCCCCCTTCAGAGACGGCGAACACTGAAGCTTTCTTT.

The gene calls are TRBV2 and TRBJ2-7; 7 nucleotides match TRBD2. CDR1 is SNHLY and CDR2 is FYNNEI in the germline V gene. With V trimmed by 1 base and J by 6 bases, 15 bases remained unmatched. This CDR3 has 17 amino acids. The CDR3: CASSEEDGGSAFLEQYF. CDR3 nucleotide sequence: TGTGCCAGCAGTGAAGAGGACGGCGGGAGCGCCTTCCTCGAGCAGTACTTC.

The genes are TRBV19 and TRBJ2-7; the D gene is possibly TRBD2 (6 bases). The CDR3 spans 15 residues. Germline CDR1 reads LNHDA; CDR2 reads SQIVND (reference sequence). Trimming cost V 0 bases and J 3 bases, with 12 bases left between them. The CDR3: CASSIDLGGNYEQYF. CDR3 nucleotides: TGTGCCAGTAGTATAGATTTAGGCGGGAACTACGAGCAGTACTTC.

The V and J genes are TRBV10-3 and TRBJ1-2; 8 bases line up with TRBD1. V lost 0 bases to trimming and J lost 7 bases; unmatched junction nucleotides: 13. The CDR3 totals 17 residues. Germline values: CDR1 ENHRY, CDR2 SYGVKD. CDR3 residues: CAISESHKGQGERGYTF. DNA for the CDR3: TGTGCCATCAGTGAGTCGCACAAAGGACAGGGAGAGCGTGGCTACACCTTC.

The rearrangement joins TRBV10-1 to TRBJ2-1; D ambiguous. Germline V lookup: CDR1 WNHNN, CDR2 SYGVQD (reference sequence). This CDR3 has 13 residues. V lost 4 bases to trimming and J lost 4 bases, with 8 bases between them. The CDR3 reads CASSATRYNEQFF. CDR3 bases: TGCGCCAGCAGTGCGACAAGATACAATGAGCAGTTCTTC.

This chain joins TRBV11-3 and TRBJ2-1, with D possibly matching TRBD2 (6 bases). V shed 4 bases and J shed 7 bases, with 20 bases lying between them. Germline V gene data show CDR1 as SGHNT and CDR2 as YENEEA. The CDR3 has 16 amino acids. The CDR3 nucleotides read TGTGCCAGCAGCTCCCTTAGCGGCGCCCAAATTAATGAGCAGTTCTTC. This translates into CASSSLSGAQINEQFF.

This sequence joins TRBV12-5 and TRBJ2-5; no clear D gene. With the DNA end fitting TRBJ2-7 better, the J assignment may be wrong. Per the germline V gene, CDR1 is LGHNT and CDR2 is FRNRAP. The length of the CDR3 is 15 residues. The CDR3 reads CASGLVRVSSYEQYF. CDR3 sequence (DNA): TGTGCTAGTGGTTTGGTACGGGTCTCCTCCTACGAGCAGTACTTC.

V and J are TRBV14 and TRBJ2-7; 8 positions match TRBD1. V shed 1 base and J 0 bases; nucleotides not matched to a gene: 8. The CDR3 runs to 17 residues. Per germline, CDR1 SGHDN and CDR2 FVKESK. CDR3 nucleotide sequence: TGTGCCAGCAGCCAAGCAGGAGGGGACAGGAACTCCTACGAGCAGTACTTC. Its protein is CASSQAGGDRNSYEQYF.

The rearrangement joins TRBV9 to TRBJ1-1, with D possibly TRBD1 on 6 matching bases. With 3 bases removed from V and 6 bases from J, the gap between germline ends came to 15 bases. The length of the CDR3 is 14 residues. Looked up from germline, CDR1 is SGDLS and CDR2 is YYNGEE. The CDR3: CASSGNEQGPEAFF. The CDR3 coding sequence is TGTGCCAGCAGCGGGAACGAACAGGGACCTGAAGCTTTCTTT.

In its sample, this clone was seen a few times. The chain combines TRBV27 with TRBJ2-7; 9 nucleotides match TRBD1. The CDR3 runs 16 residues. Trimming removed 5 bases from V and 9 bases from J; junction bases left unmatched: 17. The germline V gene encodes CDR1 MNHEY and CDR2 SMNVEV (reference sequence). The CDR3 spells CASSDNPSGTGSLQYF. CDR3 nucleotide sequence: TGTGCCAGCAGTGATAACCCTTCCGGGACAGGGAGTCTGCAGTACTTC.

CDR3 amino acids: CATGRRTRPDEQFF. The CDR3 nucleotides read TGTGCCACCGGGAGAAGGACGAGACCCGATGAGCAGTTCTTC. The V gene is TRBV15, the J gene TRBJ2-1; the D gene is possibly TRBD2 (5 bases). V was trimmed by 8 bases and J by 8 bases, leaving 19 bases between them. Germline values: CDR1 LNHNV, CDR2 YYDKDF (reference sequence). CDR3 length: 14 residues.

This sequence joins TRBV11-1 and TRBJ1-1; D unclear. Germline V lookup: CDR1 SGHAT, CDR2 FQDESV (reference sequence). The CDR3 covers 14 residues. The V end was cut by 5 bases, the J end by 4 bases, with 14 bases between. This chain's CDR3 is CASSPSGSGTEAFF. CDR3 bases: TGTGCCAGCAGCCCTAGCGGGTCCGGCACTGAAGCTTTCTTT.

This chain connects TRBV6-5 to TRBJ2-1; D is perhaps TRBD2 (6 bases). CDR3 length: 13 amino acids. V dropped 10 bases and J dropped 3 bases, with 13 bases sitting between them. The germline V gene has CDR1 MNHEY and CDR2 SVGAGI. CDR3 residues: CATKLDYYNEQFF. The CDR3 coding sequence is TGTGCCACCAAACTGGACTACTACAATGAGCAGTTCTTC.

The V and J genes are TRBV2 and TRBJ1-2, with D possibly being TRBD1 (5 bases). The length of the CDR3 is 15 residues. Germline-derived CDR1 and CDR2 are SNHLY and FYNNEI. Trimming removed 0 bases at V and 4 bases at J, with 12 bases between. Here the CDR3 reads CASSEALTGVYGYTF. CDR3 coding DNA: TGTGCCAGCAGTGAAGCGCTTACGGGGGTCTATGGCTACACCTTC.

The genes are TRBV28 and TRBJ2-7, with D perhaps matching TRBD2 (6 bases). Germline V gene data show CDR1 as MDHEN and CDR2 as SYDVKM. The CDR3 consists of 13 residues. The V gene lost 5 bases and the J gene lost 7 bases, with 15 bases spanning the gap. Written as DNA, the CDR3 is TGTGCCAGCAGTCCCGGGCGGGGCGCAGAGCAGTACTTC. It codes for CASSPGRGAEQYF.